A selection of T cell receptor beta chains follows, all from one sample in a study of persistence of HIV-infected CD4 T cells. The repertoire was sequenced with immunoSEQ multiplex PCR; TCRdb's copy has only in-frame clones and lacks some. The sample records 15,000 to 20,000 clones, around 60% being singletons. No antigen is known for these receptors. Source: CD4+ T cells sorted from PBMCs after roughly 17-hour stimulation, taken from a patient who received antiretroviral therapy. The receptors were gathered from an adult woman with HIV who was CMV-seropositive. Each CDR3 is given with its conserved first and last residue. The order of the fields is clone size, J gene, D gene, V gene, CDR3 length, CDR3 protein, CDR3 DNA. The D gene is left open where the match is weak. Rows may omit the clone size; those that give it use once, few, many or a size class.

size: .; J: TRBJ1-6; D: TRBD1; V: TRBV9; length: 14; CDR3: CASSTKQGDSPLHF; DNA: TGTGCCAGCAGCACAAAACAGGGGGATTCGCCCCTCCACTTT
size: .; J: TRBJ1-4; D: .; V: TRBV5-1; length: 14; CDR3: CASSLGDIQEKLFF; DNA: TGCGCCAGCAGCTTGGGGGACATCCAAGAAAAACTGTTTTTT
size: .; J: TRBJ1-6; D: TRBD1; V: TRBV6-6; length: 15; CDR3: CASSYGQGANSPLHF; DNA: TGTGCCAGCAGTTACGGGCAGGGGGCTAATTCACCCCTCCACTTT
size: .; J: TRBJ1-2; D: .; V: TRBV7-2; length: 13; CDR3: CASSLVGNYGYTF; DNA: TGTGCCAGCAGCTTAGTAGGGAACTATGGCTACACCTTC
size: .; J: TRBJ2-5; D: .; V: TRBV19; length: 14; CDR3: CASKPQGGQETQYF; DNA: TGTGCCAGCAAGCCCCAGGGGGGGCAAGAGACCCAGTACTTC
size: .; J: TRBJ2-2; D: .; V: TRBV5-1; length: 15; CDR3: CASSFGGPNTGELFF; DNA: TGCGCCAGCAGCTTTGGGGGACCTAACACCGGGGAGCTGTTTTTT
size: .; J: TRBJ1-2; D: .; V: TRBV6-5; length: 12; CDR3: CASSPNREGYTF; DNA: TGTGCCAGCAGTCCCAACCGAGAAGGCTACACCTTC
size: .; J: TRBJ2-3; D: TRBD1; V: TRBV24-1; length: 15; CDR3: CATSLGQGMMDTQYF; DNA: TGTGCCACCAGTCTGGGACAGGGGATGATGGATACGCAGTATTTT
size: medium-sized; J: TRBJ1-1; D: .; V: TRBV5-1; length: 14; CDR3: CASSFTGLNTEAFF; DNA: TGCGCCAGCAGCTTCACAGGGTTGAACACTGAAGCTTTCTTT
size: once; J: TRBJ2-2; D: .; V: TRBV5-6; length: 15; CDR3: CASSLGLGVTGELFF; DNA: TGTGCCAGCAGCTTGGGATTAGGTGTCACCGGGGAGCTGTTTTTT
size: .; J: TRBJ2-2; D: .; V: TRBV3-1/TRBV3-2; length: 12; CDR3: CASSRRTGELFF; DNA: TGTGCCAGCAGCCGCAGAACCGGGGAGCTGTTTTTT
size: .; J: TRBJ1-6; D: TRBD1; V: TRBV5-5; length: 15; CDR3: CASSDRDSYNSPLHF; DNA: TGTGCCAGCAGCGACCGGGACAGCTATAATTCACCCCTCCACTTT
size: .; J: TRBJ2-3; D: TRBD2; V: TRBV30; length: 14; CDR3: CAWSSGGNTDTQYF; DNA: TGTGCCTGGTCTAGCGGGGGGAACACAGATACGCAGTATTTT
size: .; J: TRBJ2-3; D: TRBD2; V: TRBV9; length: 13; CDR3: CASSTSGTDTQYF; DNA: TGTGCCAGCAGTACTAGCGGCACAGATACGCAGTATTTT
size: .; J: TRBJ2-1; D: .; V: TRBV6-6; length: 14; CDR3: CASSYGGRTNEQFF; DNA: TGTGCCAGCAGTTACGGGGGACGGACAAATGAGCAGTTCTTC
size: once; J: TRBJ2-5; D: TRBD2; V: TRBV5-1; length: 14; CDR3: CASSLQRGSETQYF; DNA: TGCGCCAGCAGCTTGCAGCGGGGGTCCGAGACCCAGTACTTC
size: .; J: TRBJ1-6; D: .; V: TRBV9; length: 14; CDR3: CASSVTGVDSPLHF; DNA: TGTGCCAGCAGCGTCACAGGCGTGGATTCACCCCTCCACTTT
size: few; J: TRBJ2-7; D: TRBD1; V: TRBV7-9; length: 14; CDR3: CASSPGGLGREQYF; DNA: TGTGCCAGCAGCCCAGGGGGCTTGGGGAGGGAGCAGTACTTC
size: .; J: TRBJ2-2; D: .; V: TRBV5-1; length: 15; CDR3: CASRLRTGNTGELFF; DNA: TGCGCCAGCAGGCTTAGGACCGGGAACACCGGGGAGCTGTTTTTT
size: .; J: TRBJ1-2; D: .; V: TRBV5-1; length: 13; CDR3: CASSTGRQDGYTF; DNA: TGCGCCAGCAGCACCGGACGGCAGGATGGCTACACCTTC
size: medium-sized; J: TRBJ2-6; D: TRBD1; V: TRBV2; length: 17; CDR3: CAITQQGAKTGANVLTF; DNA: TGTGCCATAACCCAACAGGGGGCGAAAACTGGGGCCAACGTCCTGACTTTC
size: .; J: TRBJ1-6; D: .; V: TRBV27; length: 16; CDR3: CASKGGASSYNSPLHF; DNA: TGTGCCAGCAAGGGCGGGGCAAGCTCCTATAATTCACCCCTCCACTTT
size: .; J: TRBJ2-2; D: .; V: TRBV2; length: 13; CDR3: CASTGVHGGELFF; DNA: TGTGCCAGCACAGGGGTTCACGGCGGGGAGCTGTTTTTT
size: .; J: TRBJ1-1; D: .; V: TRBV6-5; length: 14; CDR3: CASSPQVANTEAFF; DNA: TGTGCCAGCAGTCCACAGGTGGCGAACACTGAAGCTTTCTTT
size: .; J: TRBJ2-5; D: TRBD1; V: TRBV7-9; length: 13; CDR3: CASSLDRGETQYF; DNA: TGTGCCAGCAGCTTAGACAGGGGAGAGACCCAGTACTTC
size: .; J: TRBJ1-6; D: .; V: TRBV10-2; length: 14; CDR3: CASSDPGEFSPLHF; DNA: TGCGCCAGCAGTGACCCGGGGGAGTTTTCACCCCTCCACTTT
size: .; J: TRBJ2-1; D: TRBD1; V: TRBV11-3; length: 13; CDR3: CASSLDYAGGQFF; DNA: TGTGCCAGCAGCTTAGATTACGCAGGGGGACAGTTCTTC
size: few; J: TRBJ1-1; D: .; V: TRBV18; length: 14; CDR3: CASSPVLSDTEAFF; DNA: TGTGCCAGCTCACCAGTCCTCTCGGACACTGAAGCTTTCTTT
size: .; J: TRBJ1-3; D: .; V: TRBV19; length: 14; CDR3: CASSPGPFGNTIYF; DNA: TGTGCCAGTAGCCCAGGACCATTCGGAAACACCATATATTTT
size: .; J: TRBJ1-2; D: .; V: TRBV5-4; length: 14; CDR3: CASSPGGGDYGYTF; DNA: TGTGCCAGCAGCCCGGGTGGGGGGGACTATGGCTACACCTTC
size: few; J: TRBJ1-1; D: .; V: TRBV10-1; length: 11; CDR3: CASRLWSEAFF; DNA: TGCGCCAGCCGCCTCTGGTCTGAAGCTTTCTTT
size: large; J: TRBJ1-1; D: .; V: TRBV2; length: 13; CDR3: CASSTELDTEAFF; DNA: TGTGCCAGCAGTACAGAACTGGACACTGAAGCTTTCTTT
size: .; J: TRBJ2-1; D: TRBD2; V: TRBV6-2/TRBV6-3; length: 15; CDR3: CASSSERGNYNEQFF; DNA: TGTGCCAGCAGCTCCGAGCGGGGGAACTACAATGAGCAGTTCTTC
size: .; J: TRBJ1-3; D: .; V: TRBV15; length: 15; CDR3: CATSRDGMEGNTIYF; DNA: TGTGCCACCAGCAGAGATGGAATGGAAGGAAACACCATATATTTT